The next 22 T cell receptor beta chains were all read from a single sample in a study of blood T cells in healthy people across ages. Alongside a J-beta primer mix, a sample-barcoded 5' primer served in a second PCR lasting about 7 to 11 cycles. TCRdb itself ran the 5' RACE reads through MiXCR, one entry per CDR3 protein. The sample has hundreds of thousands of distinct CDR3 sequences; 29% are singletons. Sequenced sample: blood. These receptors were collected from a woman aged 80 or older in good health.

The chain couples TRBV9 to TRBJ1-4; TRBD1 matches at 7 bases. After removal of 0 bases from V and 6 bases from J, the junction contained 5 bases not matched to a gene. The germline gives CDR1 SGDLS, CDR2 YYNGEE. This CDR3 has 15 amino acids. The CDR3 DNA reads TGTGCCAGCAGCGTAGATTCAGGGGGAGATGAAAAACTGTTTTTT. This sequence encodes CASSVDSGGDEKLFF.

This clonotype was seen more than once but under ten times. The chain joins TRBV28 to TRBJ2-4; no reliable D call. The DNA end is a closer match to TRBJ2-7, so the J assignment may be wrong. Germline CDR1 and CDR2: MDHEN and SYDVKM. CDR3 length: 11 residues. CDR3 DNA sequence: TGTGCCAGCACCCAAATGGACGAGCAGTACTTC. Protein: CASTQMDEQYF.

This clonotype was counted at least ten times. The V gene is TRBV4-3, the J gene TRBJ2-4; TRBD2 aligns across 7 bases. The CDR3 length is 16 residues. The trim removed 3 bases at V and 8 bases at J, leaving 13 bases unmatched. Germline CDR1 is LGHNA and CDR2 is YSLEER. DNA for the CDR3: TGCGCCAGCAGCCAGCATTTGAAAGGGGCGGGAGACATTCAGTACTTC. Protein sequence: CASSQHLKGAGDIQYF.

The chain employs TRBV18 and TRBJ1-4; the D gene is possibly TRBD1 (5 bases). Germline V gene lookup returns CDR1 KGHSH and CDR2 LQKENI. V dropped 3 bases and J dropped 0 bases, with 17 bases sitting between them. The CDR3 totals 18 residues. CDR3 amino acids: CASSPQRRGLATNEKLFF. CDR3 nucleotides: TGTGCCAGCTCACCCCAGAGGAGGGGCCTTGCAACTAATGAAAAACTGTTTTTT.

This clonotype occurred a few times. This chain uses TRBV18 with TRBJ2-1; possibly TRBD2 for D (5 bases). This CDR3 contains 15 residues. V dropped 0 bases and J dropped 5 bases, with 11 bases sitting between them. Per germline, CDR1 KGHSH and CDR2 LQKENI. Written as DNA, the CDR3 is TGTGCCAGCTCACCACCCCCAACGGGAAACAATGAGCAGTTCTTC. It translates to CASSPPPTGNNEQFF.

The chain employs TRBV12-3 or TRBV12-4 and TRBJ1-1, with D perhaps matching TRBD1 (6 bases). There are 15 residues in the CDR3. V lost 3 bases and J lost 1, with 12 bases in between. The CDR3 sequence: CASSFFGGANTEAFF. CDR3 sequence (DNA): TGTGCCAGCAGTTTTTTTGGGGGGGCGAACACTGAAGCTTTCTTT.

The chain carries TRBV4-2 and TRBJ2-5; 12 bases match TRBD2. Per the germline V gene, CDR1 is LGHNA and CDR2 is YNFKEQ. The V gene end was trimmed by 3 bases and the J gene end by 4 bases; junction bases not matched to a gene: 9. The CDR3 has 17 residues. CDR3 sequence (DNA): TGTGCCAGCAGCCATTCCAGGACTAGCGGGATGGGAGAGACCCAGTACTTC. This sequence encodes CASSHSRTSGMGETQYF.

This clonotype has a handful of counts. The chain combines TRBV28 with TRBJ2-6, with D perhaps matching TRBD1 (5 bases). CDR1 MDHEN and CDR2 SYDVKM come from the germline V gene. The CDR3 runs to 18 residues. V was clipped by 4 bases and J by 0 bases, with 16 bases between them. DNA of the CDR3: TGTGCCAGCAGTTCCCCCTGGGGCCCCAACTCTGGGGCCAACGTCCTGACTTTC. Amino acid sequence: CASSSPWGPNSGANVLTF.

This clonotype was recorded a few times. The V gene is TRBV3-1, the J gene TRBJ2-3, with TRBD2 as a possible D gene (6 bases). Trimming removed 0 bases from V and 1 base from J, with 11 bases in between. The CDR3 runs to 16 residues. Germline V gene lookup returns CDR1 LGHDT and CDR2 YNNKEL (reference sequence). Here the CDR3 reads CASSQESGSGTDTQYF. The CDR3 coding sequence is TGTGCCAGCAGCCAAGAAAGCGGGTCGGGCACAGATACGCAGTATTTT.

This clonotype was detected ten times or more. V gene TRBV2 combines with J gene TRBJ2-1; TRBD2 agrees at 8 bases. The CDR3 is 14 residues long. Germline V gene data show CDR1 as SNHLY and CDR2 as FYNNEI. The ends lost 5 bases at V and 8 bases at J; junction bases unmatched: 8. DNA of the CDR3: TGTGCCAGCAGTAGCGGCGGGGGGATCTATGAGCAGTTCTTC. It translates to CASSSGGGIYEQFF.

The V and J genes are TRBV29-1 and TRBJ2-2; D unclear. This CDR3 spans 14 amino acids. The ends were cut back, 0 bases at V and 3 bases at J, with 8 bases in the middle. Per the germline V gene, CDR1 is SQVTM and CDR2 is ANQGSEA. The CDR3 DNA sequence: TGCAGCGTTGAAGAGGGGTCCTACACCGGGGAGCTGTTTTTT. Protein: CSVEEGSYTGELFF.

Of note for this clonotype: One end of the junction fails to match germline, which may point to a read error. The chain is built from TRBV7-2 and TRBJ2-7, with D maybe TRBD1 (7 bases). This CDR3 has 14 amino acids. CDR1 and CDR2 (germline): SGHTA, FQGNSA. In nucleotides, the CDR3 is TGTGTCAGCAGCTTCTCAGGGGGGCAGTACGAGCAGTACTTC. This encodes CVSSFSGGQYEQYF.

Of note for this clonotype: Compared with germline, one end of the junction differs, possibly owing to a read error. The chain employs TRBV15 and TRBJ2-3; TRBD2 matches 7 bases. Germline assignment: CDR1 LNHNV and CDR2 YYDKDF (reference sequence). This CDR3 has 17 residues. This CDR3 is CATSGDLKSGGPDTQYF. In nucleotides, the CDR3 is TGTGCCACCAGCGGAGATTTGAAGTCGGGGGGTCCAGATACGCAGTATTTT.

Comment on this clonotype: A clone one base away is much larger, so this may be a read error. The chain combines TRBV29-1 with TRBJ1-4; D is unresolved. The CDR3 length is 14 residues. CDR1 is SQVTM, CDR2 ANQGSEA, per germline. Here the CDR3 DNA reads TGCGGCGTTCACATAGGGAGCGCCCCTGAAAAACTGTTTTTT. Protein: CGVHIGSAPEKLFF. Looking up the rest from reference TRBV29-1 and TRBJ1-4 gives the full variable domain: SAVISQKPSRDICQRGTSLTIQCQVDSQVTMMFWYRQQPGQSLTLIATANQGSEATYESGFVIDKFPISRPNLTFSTLTVSNMSPEDSSIYLCGVHIGSAPEKLFFGSGTQLSVL.

Notes on this clonotype: This may arise from a read error, as a much more abundant clone is one base away. The chain is built from TRBV11-2 and TRBJ2-1; D might be TRBD2 (6 bases). Germline V gives CDR1 SGHAT, CDR2 FQNNGV. CDR3 length equals 13 residues. Here the CDR3 reads CANSIGTYNEQFF. The DNA of the CDR3 is TGTGCCAACAGCATTGGGACTTACAATGAGCAGTTCTTC.

This clonotype occurred many times. This chain joins TRBV6-2 or TRBV6-3 and TRBJ1-2; D gene uncertain. Germline V gene data show CDR1 as MNHEY and CDR2 as SVGEGT. V lost 7 bases and J 4 bases, leaving 16 bases between the germline ends. The CDR3 runs 14 residues. The CDR3 protein is CASKSSGRAYGYTF. The DNA of the CDR3 is TGTGCCAGCAAAAGCAGCGGCAGAGCCTATGGCTACACCTTC.

This clonotype was recorded many times. V usage is TRBV20-1 and J usage is TRBJ1-5; D is ambiguous. CDR1 DFQATT and CDR2 SNEGSKA come from the germline V gene (reference sequence). The CDR3 has 14 residues. V gave up 7 bases and J gave up 0 bases, with 13 bases separating them. CDR3 region: CSVATRNSNQPQHF. The DNA of the CDR3 is TGCAGTGTCGCGACACGTAATAGCAATCAGCCCCAGCATTTT.

Concerning this clonotype itself: One base away lies a much larger clone, so this may be a sequencing read error. The J gene is TRBJ2-7, the V gene TRBV7-2; maybe TRBD1 (6 bases). V gave up 5 bases and J gave up 10 bases, with 27 bases separating them. The CDR3 length is 16 residues. Germline-derived CDR1 and CDR2 are SGHTA and FQGNSA. The CDR3 region is CASSLSLGHGAAAQYF. CDR3 bases: TGTGCCAGCAGCCTCTCGCTGGGACACGGGGCGGCGGCCCAGTACTTC.

Only a few counts were recorded for this clonotype. V and J are TRBV12-3 or TRBV12-4 and TRBJ2-3; 10 bases match TRBD2. CDR3 size: 16 residues. The J segment lost 1 base and the V segment lost 7 bases, leaving 8 bases of the junction unmatched. CDR3 nucleotides: TGTGCCAGCATCAAGACTAGCGGGTTCGGCACAGATACGCAGTATTTT. Translation gives CASIKTSGFGTDTQYF.

This clonotype was observed a few times. This may be a read error, as it is one base from a much larger clone. The CDR3 nucleotides are TGCGCCAGCAGTCCACGGTCTGGGGCCAGCGTCCTGACTTTC. It is translated as CASSPRSGASVLTF. The chain has TRBV5-1 and TRBJ2-6; TRBD1 is a possible D gene (5 bases). CDR3 length: 14 residues. CDR1 and CDR2 (germline): SGHRS, YFSETQ. The variable domain in full, with the rest retrieved from reference TRBV5-1 and TRBJ2-6, is KAGVTQTPRYLIKTRGQQVTLSCSPISGHRSVSWYQQTPGQGLQFLFEYFSETQRNKGNFPGRFSGRQFSNSRSEMNVSTLELGDSALYLCASSPRSGASVLTFGAGSRLTVL.

This clonotype was seen at least ten times. As DNA, the CDR3 is TGTGCCAGCAGCCCTTCTTCGACCGGGACAGGGAGTCCTTTCTTT. This codes for CASSPSSTGTGSPFF. The genes are TRBV9 and TRBJ1-1; 9 nucleotides line up with TRBD1. Trimming cost V 4 bases and J 12 bases; bases outside gene matches: 16. The CDR3 has 15 amino acids. Germline CDR1 is SGDLS and CDR2 is YYNGEE.

Only a few counts were recorded for this clonotype. This chain connects TRBV7-9 to TRBJ2-2; D is ambiguous. The CDR3 loop spans 16 amino acids. V lost 3 bases and J lost 0, with 11 bases in between. Germline V gives CDR1 SEHNR, CDR2 FQNEAQ (reference sequence). CDR3 DNA sequence: TGTGCCAGCAGCTTCGATGGAAGGGCGAACACCGGGGAGCTGTTTTTT. This gives the protein CASSFDGRANTGELFF.